This TCR beta chain was retrieved from a study of Ad26.COV2.S vaccination and SARS-CoV-2 variants. In the study overall: A COV1001 Ad26.COV2.S trial-arm participant provided the sample.

Generated by immunoSEQ multiplex PCR, the TCRdb table keeps only in-frame clones and is missing some. This sample carries about 400,000 clones, roughly 90% of them seen once, and the ten largest clones take around 3.6%. Trimming removed 4 bases from V and 7 bases from J; junction bases left unmatched: 3. CDR1 SGHVS and CDR2 FQNEAQ come from the germline V gene. The CDR3 covers 13 residues. Sample treatment: some 19 received Ad26.COV2.S at low or high dose, single or two shots; roughly five received placebo; per-sample allocation not given. Repertoires come from day 63 after the first vaccine or placebo injection. This Boston cohort included adults aged 18-55 years. Participants' vaccine, an Ad26 vector, delivered Wuhan-strain SARS-CoV-2 spike.

V is TRBV7-8 and J is TRBJ2-1; 8 bases are a match to TRBD1. The receptor comes from a person aged 18-65 years who received the Ad26.COV2.S COVID-19 vaccine or a placebo. The material sequenced was peripheral blood, taken in a trial of Ad26.COV2.S vaccine versus placebo. In DNA form, the CDR3 reads TGTGCCAGCAGCTCGGACAGGGTGAATGAGCAGTTCTTC. It translates to CASSSDRVNEQFF.